The 6 T cell receptor beta chains listed next were all sequenced from one sample in a study of radiation and T cells in renal cell carcinoma. Time point indicated: blood 4 weeks post-SBRT, at nephrectomy. As for treatment: 15 Gy SBRT to primary tumor, nephrectomy 4 weeks later. The assay was immunoSEQ multiplex PCR, and TCRdb's table has in-frame clones only and misses some. Altogether some 46,000 clones are present, over 80% being singletons, with the ten largest covering about 25%. Sequencing was performed on blood, taken from a patient whose treatment included radiotherapy and nephrectomy. These receptors came from a woman aged 70-85 years with renal cell carcinoma.

The V gene is TRBV4-1, the J gene TRBJ1-1; no clear D gene. Trimming stripped 0 bases from V and 5 bases from J, with 7 bases between. CDR3 length: 13 amino acids. CDR1 and CDR2 from the germline V gene are MGHRA and YSYEKL. The CDR3 sequence: CASSQEVKTEAFF. Written as DNA, the CDR3 is TGCGCCAGCAGCCAAGAAGTAAAGACTGAAGCTTTCTTT.

CDR3 amino acids: CASRGRDRLSYEQYF. In nucleotides, the CDR3 is TGCGCCAGCAGAGGCCGGGACAGGCTTTCCTACGAGCAGTACTTC. The chain couples TRBV5-1 to TRBJ2-7; 8 nucleotides line up with TRBD1. The V and J ends lost 5 bases and 1 base, in that order; junction bases with no gene match: 8. Germline V gene lookup returns CDR1 SGHRS and CDR2 YFSETQ. This CDR3 has 15 amino acids.

In this sample, this clone turned up a few times. The genes are TRBV7-9 and TRBJ1-1; maybe TRBD1 (6 bases). Trimming removed 5 bases from V and 5 bases from J, with 18 bases in between. CDR1 is SEHNR and CDR2 is FQNEAQ in the germline V gene (reference sequence). The CDR3 consists of 15 residues. In DNA form, the CDR3 reads TGTGCCAGCAGCCCGCTACAGGGAAAGAGAACTGAAGCTTTCTTT. Translating it yields CASSPLQGKRTEAFF.

Remarks on this clone: The sample has other DNA sequences that encode this CDR3 too. The V and J genes are TRBV6-1 and TRBJ2-7; possible D gene TRBD1, 6 bases. The CDR3 sequence is 15 residues long. Germline values: CDR1 MNHNS, CDR2 SASEGT. Trimming removed 2 bases from V and 4 bases from J, with 15 bases in between. The CDR3 protein is CASSEPSGQAYEQYF. The CDR3 DNA is TGTGCCAGCAGTGAACCATCGGGACAAGCTTACGAGCAGTACTTC.

CDR3 in amino acids: CASSPGQGRNTEAFF. CDR3 DNA sequence: TGCGCCAGCAGCCCTGGACAGGGCCGTAACACTGAAGCTTTCTTT. The chain joins TRBV5-1 to TRBJ1-1; 8 bases align to TRBD1. CDR3 length: 15 residues. Germline V lookup: CDR1 SGHRS, CDR2 YFSETQ. V trimming: 4 bases; J trimming: 2 bases; junction bases outside the gene matches: 7.

CDR3 nucleotide sequence: TGTGCCAGCAGCTTGGACCTTGGTGGGACCCAGTACTTC. Its translation is CASSLDLGGTQYF. V usage is TRBV7-3 and J usage is TRBJ2-5; D unresolved. The germline V and J ends were trimmed by 3 bases and 7 bases, with 12 bases remaining between them. Germline V CDR1 and CDR2: SGHTA, FQGTGA. CDR3 length: 13 amino acids.